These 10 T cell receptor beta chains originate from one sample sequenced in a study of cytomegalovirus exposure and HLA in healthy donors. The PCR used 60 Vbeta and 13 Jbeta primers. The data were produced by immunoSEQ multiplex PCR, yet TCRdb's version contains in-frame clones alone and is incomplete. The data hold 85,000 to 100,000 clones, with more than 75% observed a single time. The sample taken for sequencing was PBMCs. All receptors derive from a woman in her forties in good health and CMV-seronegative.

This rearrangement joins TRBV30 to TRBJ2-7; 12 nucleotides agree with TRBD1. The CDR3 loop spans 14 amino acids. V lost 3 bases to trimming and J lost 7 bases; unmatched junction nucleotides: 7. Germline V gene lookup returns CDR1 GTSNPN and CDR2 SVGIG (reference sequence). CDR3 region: CAWSSGQGAGEQYF. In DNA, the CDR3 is TGTGCCTGGAGCTCGGGACAGGGGGCGGGGGAGCAGTACTTC.

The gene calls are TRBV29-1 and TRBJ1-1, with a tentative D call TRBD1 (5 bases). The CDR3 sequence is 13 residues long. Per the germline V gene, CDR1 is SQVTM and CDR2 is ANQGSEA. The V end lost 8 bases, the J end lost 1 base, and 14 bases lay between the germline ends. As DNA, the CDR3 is TGCAGCCTACGGGGACTGAAGAACACTGAAGCTTTCTTT. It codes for CSLRGLKNTEAFF.

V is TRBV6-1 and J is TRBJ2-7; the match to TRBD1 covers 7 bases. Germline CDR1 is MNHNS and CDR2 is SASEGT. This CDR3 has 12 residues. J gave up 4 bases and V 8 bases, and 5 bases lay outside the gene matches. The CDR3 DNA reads TGTGCCAGCCGGGACAGACGATACGAGCAGTACTTC. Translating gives CASRDRRYEQYF.

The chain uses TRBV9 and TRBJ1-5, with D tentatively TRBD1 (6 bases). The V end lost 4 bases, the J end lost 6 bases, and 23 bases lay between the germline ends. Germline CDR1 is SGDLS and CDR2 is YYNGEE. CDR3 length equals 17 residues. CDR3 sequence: CASSPTPGGGASQPQHF. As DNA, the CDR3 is TGTGCCAGCAGCCCAACCCCTGGGGGGGGCGCATCTCAGCCCCAGCATTTT.

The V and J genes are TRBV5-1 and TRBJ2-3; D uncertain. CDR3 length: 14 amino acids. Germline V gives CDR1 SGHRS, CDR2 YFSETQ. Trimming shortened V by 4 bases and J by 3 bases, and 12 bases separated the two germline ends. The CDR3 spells CASSPGDPTDTQYF. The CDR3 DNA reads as TGCGCCAGCAGCCCGGGTGATCCGACAGATACGCAGTATTTT.

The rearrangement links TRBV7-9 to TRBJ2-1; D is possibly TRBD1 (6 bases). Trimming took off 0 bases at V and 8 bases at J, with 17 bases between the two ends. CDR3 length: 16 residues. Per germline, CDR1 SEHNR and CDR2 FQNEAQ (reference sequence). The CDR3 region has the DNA TGTGCCAGCAGCTTAGCGAGGGGGACCGTTATCTATGAGCAGTTCTTC. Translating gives CASSLARGTVIYEQFF.

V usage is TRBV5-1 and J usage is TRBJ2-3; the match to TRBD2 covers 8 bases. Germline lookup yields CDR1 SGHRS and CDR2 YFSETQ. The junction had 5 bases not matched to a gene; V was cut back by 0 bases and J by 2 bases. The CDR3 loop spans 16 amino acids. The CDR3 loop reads CASSLVRGRSTDTQYF. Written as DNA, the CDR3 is TGCGCCAGCAGCTTGGTTCGCGGGAGGTCCACAGATACGCAGTATTTT. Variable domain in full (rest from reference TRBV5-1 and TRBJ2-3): KAGVTQTPRYLIKTRGQQVTLSCSPISGHRSVSWYQQTPGQGLQFLFEYFSETQRNKGNFPGRFSGRQFSNSRSEMNVSTLELGDSALYLCASSLVRGRSTDTQYFGPGTRLTVL.

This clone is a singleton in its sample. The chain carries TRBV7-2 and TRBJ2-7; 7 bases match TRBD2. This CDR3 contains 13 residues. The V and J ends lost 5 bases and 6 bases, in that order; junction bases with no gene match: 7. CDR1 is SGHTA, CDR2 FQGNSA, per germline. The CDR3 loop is CASSAEGEGEQYF. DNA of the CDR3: TGTGCCAGCAGCGCAGAAGGGGAGGGCGAGCAGTACTTC.

CDR3 sequence reads: CAWSRGDEQYF. The DNA of the CDR3 is TGTGCCTGGAGCCGGGGGGACGAGCAGTACTTC. The chain is built from TRBV30 and TRBJ2-7; 7 bases are a match to TRBD2. Trimming at V came to 3 bases and at J to 5 bases, leaving 1 base not matched to a gene. This CDR3 contains 11 residues. Germline V lookup: CDR1 GTSNPN, CDR2 SVGIG (reference sequence). The whole variable domain, remainder taken from reference TRBV30 and TRBJ2-7, is SQTIHQWPATLVQPVGSPLSLECTVEGTSNPNLYWYRQAAGRGLQLLFYSVGIGQISSEVPQNLSASRPQDRQFILSSKKLLLSDSGFYLCAWSRGDEQYFGPGTRLTVT.

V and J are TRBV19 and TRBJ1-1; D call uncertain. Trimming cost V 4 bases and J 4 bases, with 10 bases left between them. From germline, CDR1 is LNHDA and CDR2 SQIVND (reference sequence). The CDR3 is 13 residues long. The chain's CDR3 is CASSRLRSTEAFF. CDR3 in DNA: TGTGCCAGTAGTAGATTGAGATCCACTGAAGCTTTCTTT.